Following are 24 T cell receptor beta chains from one sample sequenced in a study of blood T cell dynamics during melanoma immunotherapy. The repertoire was sequenced with immunoSEQ multiplex PCR; TCRdb's copy has only in-frame clones and lacks some. The sample has 9,900 or so clones, over 70% seen once. Noted time point: week 3, after first cycle of checkpoint inhibitor. Sequencing was performed on blood, taken from a patient treated with checkpoint blockade. Every receptor here comes from a human donor with melanoma.

This chain joins TRBV2 and TRBJ2-3; the D is unclear. The germline V gene encodes CDR1 SNHLY and CDR2 FYNNEI. The CDR3 spans 12 residues. V gave up 1 base and J gave up 1 base, with 0 bases separating them. In nucleotides, the CDR3 is TGTGCCAGCAGTGAAGGCACAGATACGCAGTATTTT. It yields the protein CASSEGTDTQYF.

The rearrangement links TRBV7-3 to TRBJ2-6; D is ambiguous. Germline V gene lookup returns CDR1 SGHTA and CDR2 FQGTGA. This CDR3 has 15 amino acids. Trimming pared 5 bases from V and 0 bases from J, leaving 8 bases between. For the CDR3, the DNA is TGTGCCAGCAGCGTGGGCTACTCTGGGGCCAACGTCCTGACTTTC. Its translation: CASSVGYSGANVLTF.

The table lists this clone with a few counts. V usage is TRBV29-1 and J usage is TRBJ2-1; D possibly uses TRBD1 or TRBD2 (5 bases each). CDR1 and CDR2 (germline): SQVTM, ANQGSEA. The CDR3 spans 15 residues. Trimming took 2 bases from V and 1 from J, leaving 12 bases between them. In DNA form, the CDR3 reads TGCAGCGTTGAAAGGGGTTCGGGGTCCTACAATGAGCAGTTCTTC. It translates to CSVERGSGSYNEQFF.

The chain joins TRBV27 to TRBJ2-5; 8 bases match TRBD1. TRBJ2-7 matches the DNA end more closely, so the J call is doubtful. There are 13 residues in the CDR3. From germline, CDR1 is MNHEY and CDR2 SMNVEV (reference sequence). The DNA of the CDR3 is TGTGCCAGCAGGCGGGACAGGCACTACGAGCAGTACTTC. Translation gives CASRRDRHYEQYF.

This chain uses TRBV11-2 with TRBJ2-1, with D possibly matching TRBD1 (5 bases). Germline CDR1 SGHAT, CDR2 FQNNGV. Trimming shortened V by 1 base and J by 4 bases, and 8 bases separated the two germline ends. The CDR3 is 14 amino acids. This CDR3 is CASSLATDYNEQFF. For the CDR3, the DNA is TGTGCCAGCAGCTTAGCGACAGATTACAATGAGCAGTTCTTC.

For the CDR3, the DNA is TGCGCCAGCAGCTTGGCTACCGGGGCCGGTGGCTCACCCCTCCACTTT. Translation: CASSLATGAGGSPLHF. The V and J genes are TRBV5-1 and TRBJ1-6; possible D gene TRBD1, 5 bases. V was pared by 0 bases and J by 10 bases, with 17 bases between. The germline gives CDR1 SGHRS, CDR2 YFSETQ. This CDR3 region has 16 residues. The full variable domain, with the rest looked up from reference TRBV5-1 and TRBJ1-6, is KAGVTQTPRYLIKTRGQQVTLSCSPISGHRSVSWYQQTPGQGLQFLFEYFSETQRNKGNFPGRFSGRQFSNSRSEMNVSTLELGDSALYLCASSLATGAGGSPLHFGNGTRLTVT.

J is TRBJ1-1 and V is TRBV5-6; TRBD1 matches at 9 bases. The V segment lost 4 bases and the J segment 6 bases; nucleotides outside the gene matches: 7. CDR1 and CDR2 from the germline V gene are SGHDT and YYEEEE. This CDR3 region has 14 residues. CDR3 protein: CASSRGQGRAEAFF. DNA of the CDR3: TGTGCCAGCAGCAGGGGACAGGGAAGGGCTGAAGCTTTCTTT.

The chain uses TRBV4-1 and TRBJ1-6; no firm D call. Per the germline V gene, CDR1 is MGHRA and CDR2 is YSYEKL. Trimming shortened V by 3 bases and J by 2 bases, and 5 bases separated the two germline ends. This CDR3 has 14 amino acids. The DNA of the CDR3 is TGCGCCAGCAGCCAGGGTACCTATAATTCACCCCTCCACTTT. Amino acids: CASSQGTYNSPLHF.

The V gene is TRBV19, the J gene TRBJ2-2; possibly TRBD1 for D (6 bases). V gave up 5 bases and J gave up 4 bases, with 17 bases separating them. This CDR3 is 16 amino acids long. CDR1 and CDR2 (germline): LNHDA, SQIVND (reference sequence). The CDR3 is CASSQGLTRGTGELFF. The CDR3 DNA follows: TGTGCCAGTAGTCAGGGGCTAACGAGAGGCACCGGGGAGCTGTTTTTT.

This chain joins TRBV5-1 and TRBJ1-4, with TRBD1 matching 9 bases. With 4 bases clipped from V and 2 bases from J, the junction kept 6 bases outside the gene matches. Germline assignment: CDR1 SGHRS and CDR2 YFSETQ. This CDR3 has 16 amino acids. The CDR3 DNA is TGCGCCAGCAGCGCCCGACAGGGGGGGACTAATGAAAAACTGTTTTTT. Translating gives CASSARQGGTNEKLFF. The full variable domain, in which reference TRBV5-1 and TRBJ1-4 provide the parts outside the CDR3, is KAGVTQTPRYLIKTRGQQVTLSCSPISGHRSVSWYQQTPGQGLQFLFEYFSETQRNKGNFPGRFSGRQFSNSRSEMNVSTLELGDSALYLCASSARQGGTNEKLFFGSGTQLSVL.

The chain has TRBV28 and TRBJ1-2, with a tentative D call TRBD1 (5 bases). In germline, CDR1 is MDHEN, CDR2 SYDVKM. The CDR3 has 13 amino acids. V was pared by 6 bases and J by 6 bases, with 14 bases between. Here the CDR3 reads CASSLSGGNGYTF. The CDR3 region has the DNA TGTGCCAGCAGCCTTTCCGGGGGAAATGGCTACACCTTC.

This clone was seen a handful of times. This chain uses TRBV28 with TRBJ1-1, with D possibly TRBD1 on 5 matching bases. CDR1 is MDHEN, CDR2 SYDVKM, per germline. The CDR3 has 11 amino acids. Trimming left V 7 bases short and J 4 bases short, with 7 bases between. This chain's CDR3 is CASNQGTEAFF. CDR3 sequence (DNA): TGTGCCAGCAACCAGGGCACTGAAGCTTTCTTT. Full variable domain (remainder filled in from reference TRBV28 and TRBJ1-1): DVKVTQSSRYLVKRTGEKVFLECVQDMDHENMFWYRQDPGLGLRLIYFSYDVKMKEKGDIPEGYSVSREKKERFSLILESASTNQTSMYLCASNQGTEAFFGQGTRLTVV.

V and J are TRBV15 and TRBJ2-7; D may correspond to TRBD1 or TRBD2 (5 bases each). The V gene's germline CDR1 is LNHNV and CDR2 YYDKDF (reference sequence). V lost 1 base, J lost 1 base, and 11 bases lay in between. CDR3 length equals 15 residues. DNA of the CDR3: TGTGCCACCAGCAGAGGGGGGATGGGTTCCTACGAGCAGTACTTC. It codes for CATSRGGMGSYEQYF.

The V and J genes are TRBV29-1 and TRBJ1-1; no clear D. Germline CDR1 reads SQVTM; CDR2 reads ANQGSEA. Trimming stripped 4 bases from V and 0 bases from J, with 12 bases between. The CDR3 is made up of 14 amino acids. CDR3 coding DNA: TGCAGCGTTGCGGCAGGCTTAATGAACACTGAAGCTTTCTTT. Its translation: CSVAAGLMNTEAFF.

The V gene is TRBV6-5, the J gene TRBJ2-7; 7 positions match TRBD1. V trimming: 2 bases; J trimming: 7 bases; junction bases outside the gene matches: 11. The CDR3 loop spans 15 amino acids. Germline-derived CDR1 and CDR2 are MNHEY and SVGAGI. CDR3 nucleotides: TGTGCCAGCAGTTACGGGACAGAAAGGGTTCGGGAGCAGTACTTC. It codes for CASSYGTERVREQYF.

The chain combines TRBV18 with TRBJ2-5; 8 bases agree with TRBD1. The CDR3 runs 16 residues. Trimming took 0 bases from V and 4 from J; bases not matched to a gene: 7. Looked up from germline, CDR1 is KGHSH and CDR2 is LQKENI. CDR3 loop: CASSPPVTGDGETQYF. The CDR3 coding sequence is TGTGCCAGCTCACCACCTGTGACAGGGGACGGAGAGACCCAGTACTTC.

V is TRBV5-1 and J is TRBJ2-4; TRBD1 agrees at 11 bases. Germline-derived CDR1 and CDR2 are SGHRS and YFSETQ. The CDR3 has 14 residues. Trimming at V came to 5 bases and at J to 7 bases, leaving 5 bases not matched to a gene. The CDR3 DNA sequence: TGCGCCAGCAGAGGACAGGGGGCTGCGAACATTCAGTACTTC. This sequence encodes CASRGQGAANIQYF. Full variable domain (outside the CDR3, taken from reference TRBV5-1 and TRBJ2-4): KAGVTQTPRYLIKTRGQQVTLSCSPISGHRSVSWYQQTPGQGLQFLFEYFSETQRNKGNFPGRFSGRQFSNSRSEMNVSTLELGDSALYLCASRGQGAANIQYFGAGTRLSVL.

CDR3 in amino acids: CASSSRDRGRRNYGYTF. The CDR3 DNA reads as TGTGCCAGCAGTAGCCGGGACAGGGGGCGGCGTAACTATGGCTACACCTTC. This chain links TRBV2 with TRBJ1-2; 12 bases map to TRBD1. Germline CDR1 and CDR2: SNHLY and FYNNEI. Trimming cost V 5 bases and J 1 base; bases outside gene matches: 8. The CDR3 has 17 amino acids.

The rearrangement links TRBV2 to TRBJ2-7; D is unresolved. The CDR3 runs to 16 residues. Germline CDR1 reads SNHLY; CDR2 reads FYNNEI. V lost 1 base to trimming and J lost 7 bases, with 20 bases between them. Here the CDR3 DNA reads TGTGCCAGCAGTGAAGACGGATCGGCCCGTACACAGGAGCAGTACTTC. Protein product: CASSEDGSARTQEQYF.

This chain connects TRBV5-1 to TRBJ2-1; 7 bases agree with TRBD1. Germline V CDR1 and CDR2: SGHRS, YFSETQ. This CDR3 has 14 residues. The V gene end was trimmed by 7 bases and the J gene end by 4 bases; junction bases not matched to a gene: 8. This CDR3 reads CASYRTGAYNEQFF. CDR3 nucleotide sequence: TGCGCCAGCTATAGGACAGGTGCTTACAATGAGCAGTTCTTC.

The chain recombines TRBV2 with TRBJ1-2; D uncertain. The CDR3 is 11 residues long. Germline CDR1 is SNHLY and CDR2 is FYNNEI. Trimming removed 6 bases from V and 9 bases from J, with 11 bases in between. The DNA of the CDR3 is TGTGCCAGCAGCGAACGGGCTAGCTACACCTTC. Translation: CASSERASYTF. The full variable domain, its missing parts supplied by reference TRBV2 and TRBJ1-2, is EPEVTQTPSHQVTQMGQEVILRCVPISNHLYFYWYRQILGQKVEFLVSFYNNEISEKSEIFDDQFSVERPDGSNFTLKIRSTKLEDSAMYFCASSERASYTFGSGTRLTVV.

This clone has a single count. The chain carries TRBV19 and TRBJ2-3; a possible D gene is TRBD1 (6 bases). This CDR3 region has 15 residues. V was shortened by 6 bases and J by 5 bases, with 18 bases between the two germline ends. In germline, CDR1 is LNHDA, CDR2 SQIVND (reference sequence). The CDR3 reads CASRDWRATGDTQYF. Here the CDR3 DNA reads TGTGCCAGTAGGGACTGGAGAGCGACAGGAGATACGCAGTATTTT.

This clone came up a few times. The J gene is TRBJ2-1, the V gene TRBV11-3; 8 nucleotides match TRBD1. The germline V gene has CDR1 SGHNT and CDR2 YENEEA. The CDR3 length is 18 residues. V lost 1 base, J lost 0 bases, and 8 bases stayed unmatched. The CDR3 spells CASSLVYGTGGSYNEQFF. CDR3 in DNA: TGTGCCAGCAGCTTAGTATACGGGACAGGAGGCTCCTACAATGAGCAGTTCTTC.

This clone has a single count. Germline and junction disagree at one end, which may indicate a read error. The chain links TRBV28 to TRBJ1-2; 11 bases map to TRBD1. This CDR3 contains 16 residues. The germline V gene has CDR1 MDHEN and CDR2 SYDVKM. This CDR3 is CASSYPGQGAKYGYTF. Written as DNA, the CDR3 is TGTGCCAGCAGTTACCCTGGACAGGGGGCTAAGTATGGCTACACCTTC.